These 2 T cell receptor beta chains were all obtained from the same sample, sequenced in a study of T cells in Graves' hyperthyroidism and ophthalmopathy. Amplification yielded TCR beta CDR3 regions, with RNA transcripts as the source. HTBI primers drove first-round RT-PCR of the TCR CDR3. TCRdb recomputed calls from the multiplex PCR reads with MiXCR, one row per CDR3 protein. The repertoire holds roughly 200,000 distinct CDR3 sequences, with around 20% as singletons. The source material was blood. The receptors shown here come from a man aged 35-49 years with Graves' hyperthyroidism.

The chain has TRBV3-1 and TRBJ2-5; D ambiguous. CDR1 is LGHDT, CDR2 YNNKEL, per germline (reference sequence). V lost 2 bases to trimming and J lost 2 bases, with 15 bases between them. The CDR3 runs 16 residues. DNA for the CDR3: TGTGCCAGCAGCCAAAGGATGGGTGGGGTGCAAGAGACCCAGTACTTC. As protein: CASSQRMGGVQETQYF.

This chain connects TRBV6-2 or TRBV6-3 to TRBJ2-7; D call uncertain. Trimming took 7 bases from V and 3 from J, leaving 16 bases between them. Looked up from germline, CDR1 is MNHEY and CDR2 is SVGEGT. CDR3 length: 14 residues. CDR3 in DNA: TGTGCCAGCATCAGTTTCGGACGAAGCTACGAGCAGTACTTC. Translation: CASISFGRSYEQYF.